This T cell receptor beta chain appears in the sequencing data of a study of blood T cell repertoires in COVID-19. Study context: Sites across the United States, Italy and Spain contributed samples from acute and convalescent COVID-19.

Trimming cost V 4 bases and J 2 bases; bases outside gene matches: 10. This CDR3 comprises 16 residues. The germline CDR1 and CDR2 sequences are SGHRS and YFSETQ. Methods used by the authors: Reference gene primer amplification yielded estimated nucleated cell counts. Method: immunoSEQ multiplex PCR; TCRdb's copy keeps in-frame clones and lacks some. V, J and clone size are those of that table, while D and trimming were read from the DNA. Of some 170,000 clones listed, about 75% were seen once; the top ten hold 26%. This clone was detected only once. The source material was peripheral blood. This chain links TRBV5-1 with TRBJ2-5, with TRBD1 identical over 8 bases. The sequence was collected from a woman aged 70-85 years with acute or convalescent COVID-19. The CDR3 DNA follows: TGCGCCAGCAGCCCTTCCCGGGACAGGACACAAGAGACCCAGTACTTC. Its translation: CASSPSRDRTQETQYF.